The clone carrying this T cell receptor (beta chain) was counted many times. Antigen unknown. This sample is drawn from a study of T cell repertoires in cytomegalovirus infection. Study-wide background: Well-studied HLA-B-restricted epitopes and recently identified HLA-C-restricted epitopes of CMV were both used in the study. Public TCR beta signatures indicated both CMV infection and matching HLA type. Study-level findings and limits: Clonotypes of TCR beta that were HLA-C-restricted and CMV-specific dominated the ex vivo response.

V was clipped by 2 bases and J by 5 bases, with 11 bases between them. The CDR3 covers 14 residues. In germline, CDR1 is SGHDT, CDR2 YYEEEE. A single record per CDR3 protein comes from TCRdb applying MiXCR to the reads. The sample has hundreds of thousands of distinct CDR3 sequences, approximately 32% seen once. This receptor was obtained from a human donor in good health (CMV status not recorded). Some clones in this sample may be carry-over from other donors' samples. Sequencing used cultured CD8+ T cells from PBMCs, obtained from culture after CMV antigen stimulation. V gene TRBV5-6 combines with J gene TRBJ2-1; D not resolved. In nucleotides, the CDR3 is TGTGCCAGCAGCTTCGGCAGGCCCCACAATGAGCAGTTCTTC. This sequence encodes CASSFGRPHNEQFF.